The T cell receptor beta chain under discussion was sequenced for a study of OX40 agonist ivuxolimab in advanced cancers. A word on this clone: Antigen unknown.

Sampled blood was obtained at baseline, cycle 4 day 1, and cycle 7 day 1. Study-wide points: In a subset of nonresponders, normalized T-cell clonal expansion was also low.

V gave up 2 bases and J gave up 5 bases, with 15 bases separating them. Germline V lookup: CDR1 SSHAT, CDR2 FNYEAQ (reference sequence). The CDR3 sequence is 15 residues long. Measured with immunoSEQ multiplex PCR; TCRdb has only the in-frame clones, and not every one. The sample lists 30,000 to 40,000 clones; approximately 89% were seen once. The TCR sequence derives from an adult with an advanced solid tumor such as melanoma, head and neck, liver or kidney cancer. The sample was CD4+ or CD8+ T cells sorted from blood, taken in a trial of the OX40 agonist ivuxolimab. The J gene is TRBJ2-5, the V gene TRBV7-7; no firm D call. CDR3 nucleotides: TGTGCCAGCAGCTTAACTACCTGGGTGCGGGAGACCCAGTACTTC. It translates to CASSLTTWVRETQYF.